This TCR beta chain was identified during a study of T cells in Graves' hyperthyroidism and ophthalmopathy. The wider study: Peripheral blood was obtained at initial diagnosis, preceding any treatment. The study, taken as a whole, reports: Classification by a 13 V-J model distinguished ophthalmopathy from stable hyperthyroidism. Most expanded thyroid clonotypes above 0.001 recurred in blood.

The CDR3 consists of 15 residues. Trimming took 2 bases from V and 2 from J; bases not matched to a gene: 9. CDR1 DFQATT and CDR2 SNEGSKA come from the germline V gene (reference sequence). Clinical symptoms, serum thyroxine and TRAb, thyroid ultrasound and orbital computed tomography were used for the diagnoses. This clonotype was counted a few times. Its specificity is not known. From RNA transcripts, TCR beta CDR3 regions were amplified. With the HTBI primer set, the TCR CDR3 went through a first round of RT-PCR. TCRdb analysed the multiplex PCR reads with MiXCR anew, one entry per CDR3 protein. Of about 600,000 distinct CDR3 sequences listed, about 14% are singletons.

The rearrangement joins TRBV20-1 to TRBJ2-7; 7 nucleotides align to TRBD2. Sequenced sample: blood. The receptor's source is a woman aged 45-59 years with Graves' ophthalmopathy. CDR3 loop: CSARSSASGTYEQYF. The CDR3 bases are TGCAGTGCTAGAAGTTCGGCTAGCGGTACCTACGAGCAGTACTTC.